The clone carrying this T cell receptor beta chain was observed many times. What it recognizes is unknown. Unique molecular identifiers (one per individual cDNA molecule) were attached. Each CDR3 protein gets one entry after TCRdb re-called the 5' RACE reads with MiXCR. The sample holds around 33,000 distinct CDR3 sequences, roughly 4.8% seen once. This record comes from a study of early T cells in non-severe SARS-CoV-2 infection. The overall study: Sequencing used unsorted whole-blood bulk RNA, so chains lack pairing.

General study points: Matching with VDJdb favored anti-spike CD8 responses (missing private and CD4 specificities).

Germline assignment: CDR1 MNHNS and CDR2 SASEGT. J lost 0 bases, V lost 11 bases, and 4 bases had no gene match. CDR3 length equals 13 residues. The sample comprised whole blood. The chain is built from TRBV6-1 and TRBJ2-1, with 7 positions matching TRBD2. The source of this sequence is an adult who was a healthcare worker with PCR-confirmed SARS-CoV-2 infection or an uninfected control (not recorded which). CDR3 region: CALREGSYNEQFF. The CDR3 DNA reads as TGTGCCCTGAGGGAGGGCTCCTACAATGAGCAGTTCTTC.